This T cell receptor beta chain was recovered during a study of T cell repertoires in cytomegalovirus infection. At the level of the study: It was the public TCR beta signatures that indicated both CMV infection and matching HLA type.

Germline lookup yields CDR1 MDHEN and CDR2 SYDVKM. Trimming took 8 bases from V and 7 from J, leaving 11 bases between them. This CDR3 spans 11 amino acids. This clonotype has just a few counts. The antigen remains unidentified. TCRdb re-called the reads with MiXCR, one entry per CDR3 protein. The sample records 630,000 or so distinct CDR3 sequences, less than 25% being singletons. General study points: Dominating the ex vivo response were HLA-C-restricted CMV-specific TCR beta clonotypes. The cumulative frequency of public TCR beta families identified carriers of CMV plus the relevant HLA.

The chain is built from TRBV28 and TRBJ2-5; D uncertain. This TCR came from a human donor in good health (CMV status not recorded). Some clones in this sample may be carry-over from other donors' samples. The sequenced material came from CD8+ T cells from PBMCs. The CDR3 sequence is CASGPSWTQYF. The CDR3 DNA follows: TGTGCCAGCGGCCCAAGTTGGACCCAGTACTTC. Supplemented by reference TRBV28 and TRBJ2-5, the full variable domain reads DVKVTQSSRYLVKRTGEKVFLECVQDMDHENMFWYRQDPGLGLRLIYFSYDVKMKEKGDIPEGYSVSREKKERFSLILESASTNQTSMYLCASGPSWTQYFGPGTRLLVL.